These 13 T cell receptor beta chains came from one sample sequenced in a study of control samples from healthy donors and cancer patients. Sequenced by immunoSEQ multiplex PCR; TCRdb stores in-frame clones only, minus some. The profile shows roughly 100,000 clones, 80% to 90% of them singletons. Material for sequencing was blood. All receptors come from a woman aged 45 to 65 in good health.

The CDR3 here is CASSEALRGSGQETQYF. For the CDR3, the DNA is TGTGCCAGCAGTGAAGCGCTTCGGGGTAGCGGGCAAGAGACCCAGTACTTC. V usage is TRBV6-1 and J usage is TRBJ2-5; 7 bases agree with TRBD2. The V gene end was trimmed by 0 bases and the J gene end by 2 bases; junction bases not matched to a gene: 9. CDR1 is MNHNS, CDR2 SASEGT, per germline. The CDR3 is made up of 17 amino acids.

The J gene is TRBJ2-1, the V gene TRBV5-4; TRBD2 might be the D (5 bases). The V end was cut by 2 bases, the J end by 7 bases, with 10 bases between. The CDR3 runs to 13 residues. The germline CDR1 and CDR2 sequences are SGHNT and YYREEE (reference sequence). The CDR3 sequence: CASSFGSGNEQFF. The CDR3 DNA reads as TGTGCCAGCAGCTTCGGCTCGGGGAATGAGCAGTTCTTC.

V is TRBV24-1 and J is TRBJ2-5, with D perhaps TRBD1 or TRBD2 (6 bases each). The CDR3 is 16 residues long. Germline CDR1 and CDR2: KGHDR and SFDVKD. The V end lost 4 bases, the J end lost 5 bases, and 19 bases lay between the germline ends. The CDR3 bases are TGTGCCACCAGTGACCCCAGGGACACTGGGGGGGAGACCCAGTACTTC. As protein: CATSDPRDTGGETQYF.

This chain links TRBV27 with TRBJ1-2; D gene ambiguous. Germline V CDR1 and CDR2: MNHEY, SMNVEV (reference sequence). The CDR3 contains 13 residues. The V and J ends lost 5 bases and 5 bases respectively, with 12 bases between them. The DNA of the CDR3 is TGTGCCAGCAGTGAAAACCTCCGTTATGGCTACACCTTC. As protein: CASSENLRYGYTF.

This chain connects TRBV30 to TRBJ1-6; D is perhaps TRBD1 (5 bases). CDR1 is GTSNPN, CDR2 SVGIG, per germline (reference sequence). CDR3 length: 13 residues. V lost 5 bases and J 4 bases, leaving 9 bases between the germline ends. The CDR3 region has the DNA TGTGCCTGGCGGGACGGGTATAATTCACCCCTCCACTTT. Its protein is CAWRDGYNSPLHF.

The rearrangement links TRBV9 to TRBJ1-1; the D is unclear. Germline-derived CDR1 and CDR2 are SGDLS and YYNGEE. The CDR3 totals 13 residues. Between the trimmed V and J ends, which lost 4 bases and 0 bases, there was a span of 7 bases. The CDR3 region has the DNA TGTGCCAGCAGCTTTGGCTTGAACACTGAAGCTTTCTTT. Its protein is CASSFGLNTEAFF.

The chain carries TRBV11-3 and TRBJ1-1, with D unclear. The CDR3 loop spans 15 amino acids. With 1 base removed from V and 3 bases from J, the gap between germline ends came to 12 bases. Looked up from germline, CDR1 is SGHNT and CDR2 is YENEEA. The CDR3 DNA reads TGTGCCAGCAGCTTAGGAGGCTTCGTCGACACTGAAGCTTTCTTT. Protein product: CASSLGGFVDTEAFF.

The chain employs TRBV4-1 and TRBJ1-3; D unclear. The V gene's germline CDR1 is MGHRA and CDR2 YSYEKL. The CDR3 is 15 residues long. Trimming took off 1 base at V and 0 bases at J, with 7 bases between the two ends. This CDR3 reads CASSQGRNSGNTIYF. CDR3 coding DNA: TGCGCCAGCAGCCAAGGAAGAAACTCTGGAAACACCATATATTTT.

The CDR3 DNA is TGCGCCAGCAGCGAGGGGACGAGCTCCTACAATGAGCAGTTCTTC. Encoded protein: CASSEGTSSYNEQFF. V gene TRBV5-1 combines with J gene TRBJ2-1; either TRBD1 or TRBD2 may supply D (5 bases each). Trimming removed 4 bases at V and 0 bases at J, with 11 bases between. The CDR3 extends over 15 amino acids. CDR1 is SGHRS, CDR2 YFSETQ, per germline.

The chain employs TRBV19 and TRBJ1-5, with 8 bases identical to TRBD1. Per germline, CDR1 LNHDA and CDR2 SQIVND (reference sequence). The V segment lost 7 bases and the J segment 1 base; nucleotides outside the gene matches: 9. The CDR3 consists of 16 residues. CDR3 nucleotides: TGTGCCAGTACACGTTCGACAGGGGCGAGCAATCAGCCCCAGCATTTT. Translated, it gives CASTRSTGASNQPQHF.

The chain joins TRBV30 to TRBJ1-5; D gene uncertain. Trimming removed 1 base at V and 3 bases at J, with 7 bases between. The CDR3 is 13 amino acids. Germline V lookup: CDR1 GTSNPN, CDR2 SVGIG (reference sequence). The CDR3 protein is CAWSAGNNQPQHF. CDR3 sequence (DNA): TGTGCCTGGAGTGCGGGGAACAATCAGCCCCAGCATTTT. Filled out from reference TRBV30 and TRBJ1-5, the complete variable domain reads SQTIHQWPATLVQPVGSPLSLECTVEGTSNPNLYWYRQAAGRGLQLLFYSVGIGQISSEVPQNLSASRPQDRQFILSSKKLLLSDSGFYLCAWSAGNNQPQHFGDGTRLSIL.

This clone was observed a single time. J is TRBJ1-2 and V is TRBV11-2; no definite D call. Per germline, CDR1 SGHAT and CDR2 FQNNGV. Trimming shortened V by 7 bases and J by 5 bases, and 8 bases separated the two germline ends. The CDR3 contains 11 residues. The CDR3 nucleotides read TGTGCCAGCAACAATCGATATGGCTACACCTTC. Amino acids: CASNNRYGYTF.

The V gene is TRBV9, the J gene TRBJ1-2; 11 bases fit TRBD1. From germline, CDR1 is SGDLS and CDR2 YYNGEE. The CDR3 has 13 residues. Trimming removed 4 bases from V and 8 bases from J; junction bases left unmatched: 4. The CDR3 is CASSPGQGGGYTF. The CDR3 DNA sequence: TGTGCCAGCAGCCCGGGACAGGGGGGGGGCTACACCTTC.